This T cell receptor beta chain was found in a study of regulatory T cells in long-lasting Graves disease. Noted time point: newly diagnosed GD, antithyroid drugs for less than 3 months. Researchers made the TCR library from RNA that was extracted from PBMCs. Investigators prepared the TCR beta libraries by applying iRepertoire HTBI primers and Arm-PCR of CDR3 regions. TCRdb reanalysed the multiplex PCR reads using MiXCR and keeps one entry per CDR3 protein. This table holds 360,000 or so distinct CDR3 sequences, 16% found once. The CDR3 extends over 14 amino acids. Germline CDR1 reads SNHLY; CDR2 reads FYNNEI. V lost 3 bases, J lost 0 bases, and 8 bases lay in between. These data are also associated with another study on T cells in Graves' hyperthyroidism and ophthalmopathy.

This clonotype was sampled from a man aged 35 to 55 with Graves disease. V gene TRBV2 combines with J gene TRBJ1-1; tentative D call: TRBD1 (5 bases). Sequenced material: peripheral blood mononuclear cells (PBMCs), taken at new diagnosis, from a patient treated with antithyroid drugs. The CDR3 is CASSDGGVNTEAFF. CDR3 sequence (DNA): TGTGCCAGCAGTGACGGGGGGGTGAACACTGAAGCTTTCTTT.